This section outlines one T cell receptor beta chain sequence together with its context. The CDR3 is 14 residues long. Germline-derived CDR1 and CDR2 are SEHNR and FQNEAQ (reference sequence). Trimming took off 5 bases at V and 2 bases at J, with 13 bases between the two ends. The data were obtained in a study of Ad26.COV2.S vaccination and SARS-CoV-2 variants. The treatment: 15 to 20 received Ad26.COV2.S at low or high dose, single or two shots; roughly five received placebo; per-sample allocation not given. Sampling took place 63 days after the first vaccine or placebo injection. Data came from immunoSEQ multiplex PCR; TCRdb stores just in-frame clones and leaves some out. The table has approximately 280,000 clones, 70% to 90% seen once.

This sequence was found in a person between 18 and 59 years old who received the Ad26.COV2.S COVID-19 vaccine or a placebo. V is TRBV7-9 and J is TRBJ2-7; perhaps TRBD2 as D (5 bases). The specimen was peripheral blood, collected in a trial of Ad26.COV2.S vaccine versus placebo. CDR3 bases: TGTGCCAGCAGCGTGGTAGCGCAACCCTACGAGCAGTACTTC. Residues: CASSVVAQPYEQYF. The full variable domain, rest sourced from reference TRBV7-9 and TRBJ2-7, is DTGVSQNPRHKITKRGQNVTFRCDPISEHNRLYWYRQTLGQGPEFLTYFQNEAQLEKSRLLSDRFSAERPKGSFSTLEIQRTEQGDSAMYLCASSVVAQPYEQYFGPGTRLTVT.